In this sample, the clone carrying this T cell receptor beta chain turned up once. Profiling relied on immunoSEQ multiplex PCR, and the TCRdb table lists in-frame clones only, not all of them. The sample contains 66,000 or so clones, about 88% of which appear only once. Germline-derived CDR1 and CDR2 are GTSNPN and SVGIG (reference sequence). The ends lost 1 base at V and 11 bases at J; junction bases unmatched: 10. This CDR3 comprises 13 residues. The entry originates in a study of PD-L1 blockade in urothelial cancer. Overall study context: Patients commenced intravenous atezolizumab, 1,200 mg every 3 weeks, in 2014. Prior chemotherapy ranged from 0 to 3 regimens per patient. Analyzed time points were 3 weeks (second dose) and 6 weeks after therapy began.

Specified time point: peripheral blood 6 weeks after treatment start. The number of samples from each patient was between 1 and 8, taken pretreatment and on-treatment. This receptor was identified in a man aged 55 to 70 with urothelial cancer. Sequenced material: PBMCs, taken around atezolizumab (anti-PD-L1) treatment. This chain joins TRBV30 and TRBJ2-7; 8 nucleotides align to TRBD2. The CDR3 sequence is CAWSAPGGVFEYF. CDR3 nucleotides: TGTGCCTGGAGTGCCCCGGGGGGGGTTTTTGAGTACTTC. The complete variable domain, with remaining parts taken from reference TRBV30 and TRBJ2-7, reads SQTIHQWPATLVQPVGSPLSLECTVEGTSNPNLYWYRQAAGRGLQLLFYSVGIGQISSEVPQNLSASRPQDRQFILSSKKLLLSDSGFYLCAWSAPGGVFEYFGPGTRLTVT.